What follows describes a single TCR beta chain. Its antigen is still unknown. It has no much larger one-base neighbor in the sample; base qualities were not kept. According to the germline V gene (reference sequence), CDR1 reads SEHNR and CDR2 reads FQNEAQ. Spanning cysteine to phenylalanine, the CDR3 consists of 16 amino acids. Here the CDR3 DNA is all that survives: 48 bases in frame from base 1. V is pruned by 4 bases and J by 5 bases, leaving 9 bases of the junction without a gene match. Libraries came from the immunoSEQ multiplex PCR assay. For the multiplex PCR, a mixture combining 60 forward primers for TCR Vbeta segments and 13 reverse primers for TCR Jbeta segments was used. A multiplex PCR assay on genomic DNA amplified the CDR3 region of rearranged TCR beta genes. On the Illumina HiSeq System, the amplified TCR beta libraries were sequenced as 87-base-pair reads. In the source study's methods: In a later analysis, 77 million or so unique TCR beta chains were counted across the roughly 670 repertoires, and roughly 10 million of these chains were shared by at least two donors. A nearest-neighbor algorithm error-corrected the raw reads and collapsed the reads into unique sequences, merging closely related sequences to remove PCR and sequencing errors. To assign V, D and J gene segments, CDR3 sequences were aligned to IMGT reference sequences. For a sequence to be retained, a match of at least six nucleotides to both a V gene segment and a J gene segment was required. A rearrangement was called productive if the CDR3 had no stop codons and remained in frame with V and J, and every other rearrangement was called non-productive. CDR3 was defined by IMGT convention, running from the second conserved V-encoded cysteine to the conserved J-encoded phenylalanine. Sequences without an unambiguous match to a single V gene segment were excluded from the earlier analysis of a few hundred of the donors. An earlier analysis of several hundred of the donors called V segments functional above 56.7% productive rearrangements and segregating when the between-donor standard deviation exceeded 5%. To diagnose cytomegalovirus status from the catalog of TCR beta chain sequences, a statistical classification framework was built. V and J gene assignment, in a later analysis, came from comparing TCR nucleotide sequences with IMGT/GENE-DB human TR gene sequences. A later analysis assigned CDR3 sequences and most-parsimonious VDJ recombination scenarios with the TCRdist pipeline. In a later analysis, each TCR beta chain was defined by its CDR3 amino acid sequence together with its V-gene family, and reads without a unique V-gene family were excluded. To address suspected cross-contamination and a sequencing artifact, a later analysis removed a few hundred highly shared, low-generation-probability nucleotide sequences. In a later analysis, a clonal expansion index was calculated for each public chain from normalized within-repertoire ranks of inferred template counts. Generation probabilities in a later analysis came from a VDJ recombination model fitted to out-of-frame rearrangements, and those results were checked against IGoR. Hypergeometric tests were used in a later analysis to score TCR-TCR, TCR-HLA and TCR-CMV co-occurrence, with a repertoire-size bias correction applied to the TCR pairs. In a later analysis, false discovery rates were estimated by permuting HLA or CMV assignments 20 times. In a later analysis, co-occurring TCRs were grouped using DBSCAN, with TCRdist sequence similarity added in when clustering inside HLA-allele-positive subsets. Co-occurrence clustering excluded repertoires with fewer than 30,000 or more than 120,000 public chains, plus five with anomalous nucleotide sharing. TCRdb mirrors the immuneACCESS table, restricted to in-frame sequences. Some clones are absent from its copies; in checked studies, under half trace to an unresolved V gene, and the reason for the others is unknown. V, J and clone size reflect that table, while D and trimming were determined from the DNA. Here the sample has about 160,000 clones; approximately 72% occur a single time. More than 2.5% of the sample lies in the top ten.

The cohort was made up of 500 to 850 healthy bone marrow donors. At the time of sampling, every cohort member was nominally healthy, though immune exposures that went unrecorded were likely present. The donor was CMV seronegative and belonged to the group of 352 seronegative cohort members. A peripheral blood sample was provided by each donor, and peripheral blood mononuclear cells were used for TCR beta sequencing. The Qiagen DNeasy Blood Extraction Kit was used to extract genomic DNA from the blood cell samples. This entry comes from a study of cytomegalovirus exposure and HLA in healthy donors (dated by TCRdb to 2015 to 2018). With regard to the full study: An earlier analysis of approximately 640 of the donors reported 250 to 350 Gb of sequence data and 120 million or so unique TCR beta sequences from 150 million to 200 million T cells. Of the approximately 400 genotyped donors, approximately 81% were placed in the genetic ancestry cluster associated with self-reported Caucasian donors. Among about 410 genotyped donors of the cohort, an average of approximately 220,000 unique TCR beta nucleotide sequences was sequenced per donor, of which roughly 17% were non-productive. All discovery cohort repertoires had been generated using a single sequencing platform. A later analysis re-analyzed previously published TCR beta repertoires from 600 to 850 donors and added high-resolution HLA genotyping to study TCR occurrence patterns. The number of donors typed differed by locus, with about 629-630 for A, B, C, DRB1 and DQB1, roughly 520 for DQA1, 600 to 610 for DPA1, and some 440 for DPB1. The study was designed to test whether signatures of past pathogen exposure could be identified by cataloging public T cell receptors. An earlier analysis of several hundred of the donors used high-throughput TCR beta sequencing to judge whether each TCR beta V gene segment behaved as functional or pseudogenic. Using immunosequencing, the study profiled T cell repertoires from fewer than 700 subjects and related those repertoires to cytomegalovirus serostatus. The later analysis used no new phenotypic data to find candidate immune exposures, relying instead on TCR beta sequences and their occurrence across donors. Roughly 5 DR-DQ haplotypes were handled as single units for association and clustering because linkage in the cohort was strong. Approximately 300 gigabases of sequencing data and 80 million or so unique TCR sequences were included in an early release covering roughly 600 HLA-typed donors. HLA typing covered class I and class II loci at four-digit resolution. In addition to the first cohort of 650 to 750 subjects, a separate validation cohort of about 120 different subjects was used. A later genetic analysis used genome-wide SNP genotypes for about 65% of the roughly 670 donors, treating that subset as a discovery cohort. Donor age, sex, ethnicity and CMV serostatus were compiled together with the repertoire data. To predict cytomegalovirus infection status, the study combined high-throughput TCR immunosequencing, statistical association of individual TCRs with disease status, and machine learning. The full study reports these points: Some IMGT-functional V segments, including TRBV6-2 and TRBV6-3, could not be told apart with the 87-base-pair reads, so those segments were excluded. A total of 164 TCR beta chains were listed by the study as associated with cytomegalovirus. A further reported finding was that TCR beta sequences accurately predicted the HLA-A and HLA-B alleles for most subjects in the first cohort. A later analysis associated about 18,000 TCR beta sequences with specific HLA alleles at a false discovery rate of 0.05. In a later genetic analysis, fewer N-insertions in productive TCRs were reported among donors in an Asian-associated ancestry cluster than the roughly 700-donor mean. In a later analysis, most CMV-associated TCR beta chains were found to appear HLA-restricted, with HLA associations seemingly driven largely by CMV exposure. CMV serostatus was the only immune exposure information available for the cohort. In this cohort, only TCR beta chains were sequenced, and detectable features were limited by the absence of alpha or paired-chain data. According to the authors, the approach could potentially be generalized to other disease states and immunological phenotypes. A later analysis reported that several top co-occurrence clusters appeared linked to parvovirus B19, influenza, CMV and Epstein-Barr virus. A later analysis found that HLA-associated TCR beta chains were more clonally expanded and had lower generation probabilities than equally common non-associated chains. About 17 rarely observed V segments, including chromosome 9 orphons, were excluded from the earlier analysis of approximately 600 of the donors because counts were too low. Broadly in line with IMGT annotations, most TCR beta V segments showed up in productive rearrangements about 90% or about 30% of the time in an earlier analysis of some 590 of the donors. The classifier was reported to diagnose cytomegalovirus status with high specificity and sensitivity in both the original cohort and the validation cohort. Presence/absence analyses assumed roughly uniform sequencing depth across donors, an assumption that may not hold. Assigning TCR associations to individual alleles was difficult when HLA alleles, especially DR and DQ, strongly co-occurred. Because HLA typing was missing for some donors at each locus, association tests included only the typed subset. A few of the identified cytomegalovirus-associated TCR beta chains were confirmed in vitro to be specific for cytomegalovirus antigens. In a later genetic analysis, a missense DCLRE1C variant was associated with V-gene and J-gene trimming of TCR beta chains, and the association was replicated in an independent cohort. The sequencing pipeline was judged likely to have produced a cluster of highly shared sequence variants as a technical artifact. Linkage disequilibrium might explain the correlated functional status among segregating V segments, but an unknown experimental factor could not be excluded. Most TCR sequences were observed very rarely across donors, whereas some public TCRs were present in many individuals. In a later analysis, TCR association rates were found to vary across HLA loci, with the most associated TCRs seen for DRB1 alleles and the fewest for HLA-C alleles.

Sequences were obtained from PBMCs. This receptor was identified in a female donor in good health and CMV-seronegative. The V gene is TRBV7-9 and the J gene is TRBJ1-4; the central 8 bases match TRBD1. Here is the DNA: TGTGCCAGCAGCTCCGGACAGGGTTATAGGAATGAAAAACTGTTTTTT. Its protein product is CASSSGQGYRNEKLFF.